The clone carrying this T cell receptor (beta chain) was seen more than once but under ten times. Its specificity is unknown. The sample originates from a study of T cell repertoires in cytomegalovirus infection. The overall study: Public TCR beta signature analysis indicated the presence of both CMV infection and matching HLA type. Study-wide findings and caveats: CMV-specific HLA-C-restricted TCR beta clonotypes dominated the ex vivo response.

TCRdb analysed the reads with MiXCR anew, one entry per CDR3 protein. Counted here are some 680,000 distinct CDR3 sequences, approximately 34% occurring once; the ten biggest clones make up around 2.8%. The V gene's germline CDR1 is SGHVS and CDR2 FQNEAQ. The CDR3 is 13 amino acids. Trimming took 2 bases from V and 8 from J, leaving 10 bases between them. This chain links TRBV7-8 with TRBJ2-1; a possible D gene is TRBD2 (6 bases). Specimen: PBMCs. The origin of this receptor is a human donor in good health (CMV status not recorded). Some clones in this sample may be carry-over from other donors' samples. The CDR3 sequence is CASSLWGEDEQFF. DNA of the CDR3: TGTGCCAGCAGCTTATGGGGGGAGGATGAGCAGTTCTTC.